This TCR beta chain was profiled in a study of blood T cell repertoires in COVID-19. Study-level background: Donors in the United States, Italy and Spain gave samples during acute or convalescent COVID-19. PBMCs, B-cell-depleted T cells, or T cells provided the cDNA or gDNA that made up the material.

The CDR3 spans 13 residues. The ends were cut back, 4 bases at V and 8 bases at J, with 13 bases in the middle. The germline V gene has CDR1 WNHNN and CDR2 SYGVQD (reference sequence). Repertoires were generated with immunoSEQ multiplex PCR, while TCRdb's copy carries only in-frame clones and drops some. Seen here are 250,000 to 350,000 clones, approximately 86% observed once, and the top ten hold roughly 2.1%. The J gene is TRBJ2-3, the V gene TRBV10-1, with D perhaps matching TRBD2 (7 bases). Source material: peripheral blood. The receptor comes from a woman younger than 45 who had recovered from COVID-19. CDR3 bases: TGCGCCAGCAGTGCGGGGGGCCTTGGTACGCAGTATTTT. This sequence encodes CASSAGGLGTQYF.